This T cell receptor (beta chain) was identified in a study of blood T cell repertoires in COVID-19. On the study more broadly: From the United States, Italy and Spain came samples of acute and convalescent COVID-19. Nucleic acid was either cDNA or gDNA, and it came from T cells, B-cell-depleted T cells, or PBMCs.

In the authors' workflow: Estimates of nucleated cell counts were drawn from the amplification of reference gene primers. Produced via immunoSEQ multiplex PCR; TCRdb's table is partial and in-frame only. The V and J calls and clone size were taken over from that table, and D and trimming were inferred from the DNA. This table holds over 90,000 clones, more than 65% found once. CDR1 is SGHAT, CDR2 FQNNGV, per germline. Unmatched junction bases numbered 7, after V lost 2 bases and J lost 2 bases. The CDR3 is made up of 17 amino acids. The sequence was collected from a man between 60 and 75 years old with acute or convalescent COVID-19. The sample was peripheral blood. The V gene is TRBV11-2, the J gene TRBJ2-1; TRBD2 matches 9 bases. Written as DNA, the CDR3 is TGTGCCAGCAGCTTAAGCGGCGGGGGGGCAACCTACAATGAGCAGTTCTTC. Translated, it gives CASSLSGGGATYNEQFF. Complete variable domain (other parts from reference TRBV11-2 and TRBJ2-1): EAGVAQSPRYKIIEKRQSVAFWCNPISGHATLYWYQQILGQGPKLLIQFQNNGVVDDSQLPKDRFSAERLKGVDSTLKIQPAKLEDSAVYLCASSLSGGGATYNEQFFGPGTRLTVL.